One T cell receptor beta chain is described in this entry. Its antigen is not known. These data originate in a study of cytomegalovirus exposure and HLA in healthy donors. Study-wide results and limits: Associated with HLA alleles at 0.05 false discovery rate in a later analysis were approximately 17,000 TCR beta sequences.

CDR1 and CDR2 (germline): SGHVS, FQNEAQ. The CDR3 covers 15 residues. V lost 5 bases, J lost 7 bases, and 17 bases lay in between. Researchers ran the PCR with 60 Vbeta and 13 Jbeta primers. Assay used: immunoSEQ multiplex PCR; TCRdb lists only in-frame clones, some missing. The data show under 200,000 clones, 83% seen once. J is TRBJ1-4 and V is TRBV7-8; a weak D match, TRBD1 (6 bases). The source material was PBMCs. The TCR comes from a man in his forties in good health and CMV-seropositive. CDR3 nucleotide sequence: TGTGCCAGCAGCAAGTTAGGGGGGGCGGGTGAAAAACTGTTTTTT. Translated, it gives CASSKLGGAGEKLFF.